Reported below is one TCR beta chain. Its cognate antigen has yet to be identified. Qualities for individual bases were not recorded, and no much larger clone is one base off. This specimen belongs to a study of CD8 T cells in ankylosing spondylitis (dated by TCRdb to 2015 to 2018). With respect to the entire study: To find TCR variants linked to disease, the study profiled T cell receptor beta repertoires in ankylosing spondylitis patients and healthy donors. Samples of peripheral blood were taken, and for ankylosing spondylitis patients, synovial fluid was collected as well. The full study cohort comprised around 23 ankylosing spondylitis patients and roughly 100 healthy donors.

V drops 4 bases and J drops 3 bases, leaving 22 bases in between. The CDR3 covers 17 residues, taking in both the cysteine and the phenylalanine. The retained sequence is limited to the CDR3, 51 bases, with the frame set at the first base. Per the germline V gene, SGHTA is the CDR1 and FQGNSA is the CDR2. Broader findings and caveats from the paper: The disease-linked clones were reported to be significantly enriched in matched synovial fluid samples from ankylosing spondylitis patients. Some TCR beta motif variants had previously been reported in synovial fluid and blood of reactive arthritis patients, which suggested common disease-initiation mechanisms. A TCR beta motif made up of several highly homologous amino acid variants appeared to be characteristic of blood from ankylosing spondylitis patients. The disease-linked clones had a CD8+ phenotype and were found at relatively low frequencies in peripheral blood.

For sequencing, an Illumina HiSeq 2500 was employed. Quantitative 5'-RACE with molecular barcodes was used to prepare TCR beta libraries. The published analysis was carried out like this. To identify disease-linked TCR variants, a new computational method was used, one built on a probabilistic model of VDJ rearrangement. TCRdb redid the processing of the public reads, applying fastp at Q25 and MiXCR, and retained in-frame beta chains. Identical CDR3 protein sequences are pooled into one entry, listed with their most common genes and DNA. The V and J calls here are based on TCRdb, not the publication. The sample yields hundreds of thousands of distinct CDR3 sequences; 8.6% were counted once. The top ten constitute nearly 7% of the sample.

Here the chain combines TRBV7-2 and TRBJ2-7; the D gene is perhaps TRBD1, from 6 matching bases. The sample taken for sequencing was blood, either unsorted or a sorted T cell fraction (not recorded which). The receptor's source is a male donor with ankylosing spondylitis or in good health (not recorded which). The DNA sequence is given as TGTGCCAGCAGCTACCCGCTCTCGGACAGCCACGACTACGAGCAGTACTTC. The translation is CASSYPLSDSHDYEQYF.